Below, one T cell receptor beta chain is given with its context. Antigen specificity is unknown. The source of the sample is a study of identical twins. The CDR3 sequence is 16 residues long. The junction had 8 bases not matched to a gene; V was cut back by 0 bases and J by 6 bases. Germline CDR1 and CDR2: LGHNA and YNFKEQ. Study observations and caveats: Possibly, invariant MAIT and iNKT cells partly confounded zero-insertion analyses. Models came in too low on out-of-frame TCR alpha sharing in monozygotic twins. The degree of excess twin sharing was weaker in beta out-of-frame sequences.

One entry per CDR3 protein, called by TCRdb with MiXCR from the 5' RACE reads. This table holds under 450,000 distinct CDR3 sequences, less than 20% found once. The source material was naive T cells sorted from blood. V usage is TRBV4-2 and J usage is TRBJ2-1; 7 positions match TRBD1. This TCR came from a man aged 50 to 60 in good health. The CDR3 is CASSQDLGQTFNEQFF. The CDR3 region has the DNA TGTGCCAGCAGCCAAGATTTGGGACAGACATTCAATGAGCAGTTCTTC.